Listed below are T cell receptor beta chains from one sample, sequenced in a study of OX40 agonist ivuxolimab in advanced cancers. Libraries were prepared by immunoSEQ multiplex PCR; TCRdb keeps only in-frame clonotypes and omits some of them. Among 35,000 to 50,000 clones, around nine tenths were seen once, and the ten largest hold about an eighth. Sample: CD4+ or CD8+ T cells sorted from blood, taken in a trial of the OX40 agonist ivuxolimab. These receptor sequences come from an adult with an advanced solid tumor such as melanoma, head and neck, liver or kidney cancer. Both conserved end residues are trimmed from each CDR3. Each record gives: clone size, J gene, V gene, CDR3 protein. Clone size is not always given. Where it is, it says once, few, many or a class for expanded clones.

clone size: medium-sized; J gene: TRBJ2-2; V gene: TRBV6-4; CDR3 protein: ASSDGLATGELF
clone size: -; J gene: TRBJ1-5; V gene: TRBV19; CDR3 protein: ASSIEYWYGQGPSNQPQH
clone size: -; J gene: TRBJ1-5; V gene: TRBV6-6; CDR3 protein: ASSYRGNQPQH
clone size: -; J gene: TRBJ2-5; V gene: TRBV28; CDR3 protein: ASSFGDRGAETQY
clone size: -; J gene: TRBJ1-1; V gene: TRBV7-6; CDR3 protein: ASSLGAGLRNTEAF
clone size: -; J gene: TRBJ2-1; V gene: TRBV5-4; CDR3 protein: ASSPGLAVYNEQF
clone size: -; J gene: TRBJ2-1; V gene: TRBV7-9; CDR3 protein: ASSVTPYNEQF
clone size: -; J gene: TRBJ2-5; V gene: TRBV15; CDR3 protein: ATSAPEEQETQY
clone size: -; J gene: TRBJ2-2; V gene: TRBV19; CDR3 protein: ASSITLAGGTGELF
clone size: -; J gene: TRBJ1-1; V gene: TRBV30; CDR3 protein: AWRGVGAF
clone size: -; J gene: TRBJ2-5; V gene: TRBV7-8; CDR3 protein: ASSLVYSMETQY
clone size: -; J gene: TRBJ2-1; V gene: TRBV5-5; CDR3 protein: ASSLPSGSSPYNEQF
clone size: -; J gene: TRBJ2-4; V gene: TRBV5-4; CDR3 protein: ASSLWQGLAKNIQY
clone size: -; J gene: TRBJ2-3; V gene: TRBV5-4; CDR3 protein: ASSFHPSTDTQY
clone size: -; J gene: TRBJ2-1; V gene: TRBV6-4; CDR3 protein: ASSPGATPGQF
clone size: once; J gene: TRBJ1-1; V gene: TRBV9; CDR3 protein: ASSAGFGAF
clone size: -; J gene: TRBJ1-2; V gene: TRBV6-6; CDR3 protein: ASSLLGTSNYGYT
clone size: -; J gene: TRBJ1-1; V gene: TRBV28; CDR3 protein: ASSDRVGVTEAF
clone size: -; J gene: TRBJ1-1; V gene: TRBV4-1; CDR3 protein: ASSQVGVTGGRSDTEAF
clone size: -; J gene: TRBJ1-2; V gene: TRBV7-9; CDR3 protein: ASSLGGTALNYGYT
clone size: -; J gene: TRBJ1-6; V gene: TRBV15; CDR3 protein: ATSSSTGGGSPLH
clone size: -; J gene: TRBJ2-7; V gene: TRBV4-2; CDR3 protein: ASSQEGVAGNYEQY
clone size: -; J gene: TRBJ2-3; V gene: TRBV6-5; CDR3 protein: ATQLADTQY
clone size: -; J gene: TRBJ2-1; V gene: TRBV9; CDR3 protein: ASSFPQGTTPQTYNEQF
clone size: once; J gene: TRBJ2-1; V gene: TRBV27; CDR3 protein: ASSLGSSGSNEQF
clone size: -; J gene: TRBJ2-3; V gene: TRBV19; CDR3 protein: ASTGQGSTDTQY
clone size: once; J gene: TRBJ1-3; V gene: TRBV5-1; CDR3 protein: ASTGSVGNTIY
clone size: -; J gene: TRBJ1-2; V gene: TRBV5-1; CDR3 protein: ASSLNTGGANGYT
clone size: -; J gene: TRBJ2-5; V gene: TRBV29-1; CDR3 protein: SVEHRLAGVPETQY
clone size: -; J gene: TRBJ1-6; V gene: TRBV28; CDR3 protein: ASTFSWTINSPLH
clone size: -; J gene: TRBJ2-1; V gene: TRBV4-1; CDR3 protein: ASSQRGSIHNEQF
clone size: once; J gene: TRBJ1-5; V gene: TRBV5-6; CDR3 protein: ASSLGQGVSNQPQH
clone size: -; J gene: TRBJ2-3; V gene: TRBV9; CDR3 protein: ASRQVGRDSSGDTQY
clone size: -; J gene: TRBJ1-5; V gene: TRBV10-3; CDR3 protein: AISESGKVGGNQPQH
clone size: few; J gene: TRBJ1-1; V gene: TRBV5-1; CDR3 protein: ASSLYVATAEAF
clone size: -; J gene: TRBJ2-1; V gene: TRBV7-8; CDR3 protein: ASSSRLAGYNEQF
clone size: -; J gene: TRBJ2-3; V gene: TRBV5-1; CDR3 protein: ASSPLALAGEITDTQY
clone size: -; J gene: TRBJ2-7; V gene: TRBV5-4; CDR3 protein: ASSVAGVAYEQY
clone size: -; J gene: TRBJ1-2; V gene: TRBV28; CDR3 protein: ASTPSSWGHTYGYT
clone size: -; J gene: TRBJ1-1; V gene: TRBV6-1; CDR3 protein: ASSYRGVTEAF